The text below deals with one T cell receptor beta chain. Its cognate antigen is unknown. Together with a sample-barcoded 5' primer, a J-beta primer mix was included in a second PCR lasting about 7 to 11 cycles. TCRdb re-analysed the 5' RACE reads in MiXCR, keeping a single row per CDR3 protein. Of hundreds of thousands of distinct CDR3 sequences detected, around 50% appear once; the ten largest clones hold around 24%. The sample originates from a study of blood T cells in healthy people across ages. General study points: Considered underestimates were the diversity estimates obtained from one million T cells. As age increased, TCR beta diversity per million T cells fell in a roughly linear fashion. Changes in expanded clonotypes were possibly confounded, as the CMV status of donors was unknown.

Germline CDR1 and CDR2: MGHRA and YSYEKL. The CDR3 totals 16 residues. The receptor was derived from a middle-aged man in good health. Sequences were obtained from blood. The chain has TRBV4-1 and TRBJ2-4, with 9 bases that match TRBD1. Judging by the DNA end, TRBJ2-7 fits better; the J call may be wrong. The CDR3 sequence: CASSQSRTGDPYEQYF. CDR3 DNA: TGCGCCAGCAGCCAATCTCGGACAGGGGACCCCTACGAGCAGTACTTC.